This T cell receptor beta chain was found in a study of shared clonotypes between healthy human individuals. Study background: Per-donor plates numbered three CD4 naive, three CD4 memory, two CD8 naive and one CD8 memory. The study, taken as a whole, reports: Generation probability values for non-shared clonotypes were lower than those for clonotypes shared by all four donors. Owing to a small donor count, the genetic and exposure-history diversity represented was limited.

Terminally differentiated effector memory CD45RA+ cells were left out of the naive CD8 fraction, which was CD45RO-negative and positively selected for CCR7. This CDR3 is 13 amino acids long. Trimming left V 11 bases short and J 7 bases short, with 20 bases between. Germline loops: CDR1 SGHTA, CDR2 FQGNSA. Per the original data handling: Filtering differed for immunoSEQ, which gave only junction sequences without quality scores. Generated by immunoSEQ multiplex PCR, the TCRdb table keeps only in-frame clones and is missing some. The DNA gave D and trimming, while V, J and clone size come from that table. This sample has more than 2 million clones; about 95% occur once, and the top ten carry approximately 1.2%. Worth noting for this clone: Its antigen is not known.

The sequence derives from a man between 18 and 35 years old in good health. Sequencing input: naive CD8+ T cells sorted from blood. This rearrangement joins TRBV7-2 to TRBJ1-1, with D possibly matching TRBD1 (5 bases). The CDR3 DNA sequence: TGTGCCGGATGGGACTTAGAACTTGGTGAAGCTTTCTTT. Protein: CAGWDLELGEAFF.